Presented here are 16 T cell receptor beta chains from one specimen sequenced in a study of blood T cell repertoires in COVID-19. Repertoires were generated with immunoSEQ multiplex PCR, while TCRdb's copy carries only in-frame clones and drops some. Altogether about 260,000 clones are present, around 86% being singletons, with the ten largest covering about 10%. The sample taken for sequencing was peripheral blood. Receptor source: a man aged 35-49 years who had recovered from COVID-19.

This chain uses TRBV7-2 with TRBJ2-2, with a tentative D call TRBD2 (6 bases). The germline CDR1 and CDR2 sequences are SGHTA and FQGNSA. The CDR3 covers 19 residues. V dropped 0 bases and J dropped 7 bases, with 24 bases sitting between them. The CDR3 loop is CASSLANAVLEGQNGELFF. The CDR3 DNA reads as TGTGCCAGCAGCTTAGCCAACGCCGTGCTGGAGGGCCAGAACGGGGAGCTGTTTTTT.

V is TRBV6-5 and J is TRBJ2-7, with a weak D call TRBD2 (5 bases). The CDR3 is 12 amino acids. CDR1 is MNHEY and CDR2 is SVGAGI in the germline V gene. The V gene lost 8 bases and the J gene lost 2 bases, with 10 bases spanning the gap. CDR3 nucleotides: TGTGCCAGCCGGAGGTCCCCCTACGAGCAGTACTTC. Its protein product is CASRRSPYEQYF.

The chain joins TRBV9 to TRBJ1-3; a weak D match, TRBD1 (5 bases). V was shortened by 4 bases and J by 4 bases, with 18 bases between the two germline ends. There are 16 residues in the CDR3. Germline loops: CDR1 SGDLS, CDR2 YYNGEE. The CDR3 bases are TGTGCCAGCAGCCGGTCGGGGGGAGGGTTGGGAAACACCATATATTTT. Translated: CASSRSGGGLGNTIYF. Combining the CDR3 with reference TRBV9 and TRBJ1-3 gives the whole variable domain DSGVTQTPKHLITATGQRVTLRCSPRSGDLSVYWYQQSLDQGLQFLIQYYNGEERAKGNILERFSAQQFPDLHSELNLSSLELGDSALYFCASSRSGGGLGNTIYFGEGSWLTVV.

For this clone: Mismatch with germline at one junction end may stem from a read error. CDR3 nucleotide sequence: TGCGCCAGCAGCCTGGACAGGGCAGTCCAACAGACCCAGTACTTC. Translating it yields CASSLDRAVQQTQYF. V and J are TRBV5-1 and TRBJ2-5; 8 bases map to TRBD1. Germline loops: CDR1 SGHRS, CDR2 YFSETQ. The CDR3 contains 15 residues.

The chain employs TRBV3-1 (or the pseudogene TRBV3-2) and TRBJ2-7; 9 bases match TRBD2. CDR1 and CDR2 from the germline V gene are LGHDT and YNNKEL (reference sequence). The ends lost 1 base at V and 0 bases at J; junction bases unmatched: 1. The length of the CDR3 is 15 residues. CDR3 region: CASSQGLADSYEQYF. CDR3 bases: TGTGCCAGCAGCCAAGGACTAGCGGACTCCTACGAGCAGTACTTC.

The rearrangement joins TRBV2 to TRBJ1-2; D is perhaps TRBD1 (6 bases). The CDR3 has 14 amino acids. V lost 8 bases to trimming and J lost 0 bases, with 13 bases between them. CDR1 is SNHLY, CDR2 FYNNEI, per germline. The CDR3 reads CASSSWTANYGYTF. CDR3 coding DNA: TGTGCCAGCTCTTCTTGGACAGCTAACTATGGCTACACCTTC.

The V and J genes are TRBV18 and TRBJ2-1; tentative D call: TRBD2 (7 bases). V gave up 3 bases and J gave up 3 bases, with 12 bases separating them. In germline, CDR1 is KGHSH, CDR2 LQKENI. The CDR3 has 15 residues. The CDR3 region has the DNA TGTGCCAGCTCACCTCGCGGGGGCCTCTACAATGAGCAGTTCTTC. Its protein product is CASSPRGGLYNEQFF.

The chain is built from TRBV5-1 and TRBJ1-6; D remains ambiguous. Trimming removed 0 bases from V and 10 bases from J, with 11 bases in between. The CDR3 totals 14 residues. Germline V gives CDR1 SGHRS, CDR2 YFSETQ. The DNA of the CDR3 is TGCGCCAGCAGCTTGGCAGGTGACGACTCACCCCTCCACTTT. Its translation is CASSLAGDDSPLHF. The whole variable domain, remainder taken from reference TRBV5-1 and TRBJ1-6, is KAGVTQTPRYLIKTRGQQVTLSCSPISGHRSVSWYQQTPGQGLQFLFEYFSETQRNKGNFPGRFSGRQFSNSRSEMNVSTLELGDSALYLCASSLAGDDSPLHFGNGTRLTVT.

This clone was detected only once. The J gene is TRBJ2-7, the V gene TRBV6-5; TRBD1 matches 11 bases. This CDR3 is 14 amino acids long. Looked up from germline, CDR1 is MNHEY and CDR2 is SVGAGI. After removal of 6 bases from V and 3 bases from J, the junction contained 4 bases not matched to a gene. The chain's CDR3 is CASSSGTGGYEQYF. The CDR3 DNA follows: TGTGCCAGCAGCTCCGGGACAGGGGGCTACGAGCAGTACTTC.

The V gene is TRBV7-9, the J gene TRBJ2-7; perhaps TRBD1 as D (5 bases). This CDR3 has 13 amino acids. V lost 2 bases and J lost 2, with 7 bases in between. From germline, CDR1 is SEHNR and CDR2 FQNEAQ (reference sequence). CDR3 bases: TGTGCCAGCAGCTTAACAGGAACCTACGAGCAGTACTTC. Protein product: CASSLTGTYEQYF.

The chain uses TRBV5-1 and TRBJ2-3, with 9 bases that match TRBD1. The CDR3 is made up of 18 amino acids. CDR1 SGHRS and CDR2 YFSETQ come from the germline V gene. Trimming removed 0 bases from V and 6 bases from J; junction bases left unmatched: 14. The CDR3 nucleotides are TGCGCCAGCAGCTTGGCCTACGAACAGGGGGCGCCCGGGGATACGCAGTATTTT. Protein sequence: CASSLAYEQGAPGDTQYF.

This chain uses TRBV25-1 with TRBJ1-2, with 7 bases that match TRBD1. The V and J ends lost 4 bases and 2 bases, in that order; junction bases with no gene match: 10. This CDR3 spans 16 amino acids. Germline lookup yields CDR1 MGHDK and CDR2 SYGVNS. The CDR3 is CASSGGLHRGNYGYTF. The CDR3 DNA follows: TGTGCCAGCAGTGGGGGGCTTCACAGGGGAAACTATGGCTACACCTTC.

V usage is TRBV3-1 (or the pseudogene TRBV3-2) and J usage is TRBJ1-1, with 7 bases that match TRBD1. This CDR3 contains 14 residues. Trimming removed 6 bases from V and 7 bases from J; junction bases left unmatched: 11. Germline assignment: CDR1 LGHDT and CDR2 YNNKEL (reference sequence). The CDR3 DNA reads TGTGCCAGCAGACCGACAGGGTCTGGGGGTGAAGCTTTCTTT. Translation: CASRPTGSGGEAFF.

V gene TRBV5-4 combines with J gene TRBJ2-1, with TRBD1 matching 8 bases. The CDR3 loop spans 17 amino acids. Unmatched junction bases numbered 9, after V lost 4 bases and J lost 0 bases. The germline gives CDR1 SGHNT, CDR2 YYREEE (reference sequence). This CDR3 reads CASSPKTGDLSYNEQFF. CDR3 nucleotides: TGTGCCAGCAGCCCGAAGACAGGGGACCTCTCCTACAATGAGCAGTTCTTC.

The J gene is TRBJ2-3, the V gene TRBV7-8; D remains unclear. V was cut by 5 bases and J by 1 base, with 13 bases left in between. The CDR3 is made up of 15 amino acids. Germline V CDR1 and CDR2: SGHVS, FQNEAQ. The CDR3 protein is CASSPSPRGTDTQYF. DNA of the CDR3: TGTGCCAGCAGCCCCTCACCCCGGGGCACAGATACGCAGTATTTT.

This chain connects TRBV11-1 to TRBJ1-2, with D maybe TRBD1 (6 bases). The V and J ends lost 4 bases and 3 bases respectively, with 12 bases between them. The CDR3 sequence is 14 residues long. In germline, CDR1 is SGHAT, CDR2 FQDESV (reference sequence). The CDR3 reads CASSSGQKDYGYTF. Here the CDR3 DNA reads TGTGCCAGCAGCTCCGGACAGAAGGACTATGGCTACACCTTC.